The 5 T cell receptor beta chains listed next were all sequenced from one sample in a study of blood T cell repertoires in COVID-19. Measured with immunoSEQ multiplex PCR; TCRdb has only the in-frame clones, and not every one. Among 250,000 to 350,000 clones listed, approximately 90% were seen once. The specimen sequenced was peripheral blood. Receptors were obtained from a woman in her sixties with acute or convalescent COVID-19.

The V call is TRBV4-1, the J call TRBJ2-1; perhaps TRBD1 as D (6 bases). The V gene's germline CDR1 is MGHRA and CDR2 YSYEKL. The V end was cut by 0 bases, the J end by 3 bases, with 15 bases between. The CDR3 length is 17 residues. CDR3 nucleotide sequence: TGCGCCAGCAGCCAAGAGTATGAGGGGGTATACTACAATGAGCAGTTCTTC. The encoded protein is CASSQEYEGVYYNEQFF.

V usage is TRBV6-6 and J usage is TRBJ1-5, with 8 nucleotides matching TRBD1. CDR1 MNHNY and CDR2 SVGAGI come from the germline V gene (reference sequence). With V trimmed by 6 bases and J by 7 bases, 5 bases remained unmatched. CDR3 length equals 13 residues. The CDR3 is CASSTGGWQPQHF. CDR3 nucleotides: TGTGCCAGCAGCACAGGGGGTTGGCAGCCCCAGCATTTT.

This clone was observed a single time. This rearrangement joins TRBV7-2 to TRBJ1-4; possible D gene TRBD1, 5 bases. The CDR3 spans 15 residues. Trimming pared 4 bases from V and 5 bases from J, leaving 14 bases between. CDR1 and CDR2 from the germline V gene are SGHTA and FQGNSA. CDR3 nucleotides: TGTGCCAGCAGCTCAAAGGGGCCACCAAATGAAAAACTGTTTTTT. This sequence encodes CASSSKGPPNEKLFF.

CDR3 sequence (DNA): TGCAGCGTTGATCGGGGGGCCGATACGCAGTATTTT. Its translation is CSVDRGADTQYF. The chain employs TRBV29-1 and TRBJ2-3; D may be TRBD2 (7 bases). The length of the CDR3 is 12 residues. Trimming removed 3 bases from V and 6 bases from J, with 10 bases in between. Germline V gene sequence: CDR1 SQVTM, CDR2 ANQGSEA.

The rearrangement links TRBV6-1 to TRBJ2-3; no firm D call. Germline V gene data show CDR1 as MNHNS and CDR2 as SASEGT. V was trimmed by 3 bases and J by 6 bases, leaving 4 bases between them. The CDR3 runs 11 residues. CDR3 DNA: TGTGCCAGCAGTGAGGCTGATACGCAGTATTTT. Translated: CASSEADTQYF.